Shown below are 25 T cell receptor beta chains from a single sample sequenced in a study of T cell repertoires in cytomegalovirus infection. TCRdb passed the reads through MiXCR, listing each CDR3 protein once. The sample comprises fewer than 1,000,000 distinct CDR3 sequences, under 40% of which are singletons, and roughly 12% rests with the top ten. The antigens these receptors bind are not known. Here the sequenced sample was cultured CD8+ T cells from PBMCs, taken from culture after CMV antigen stimulation. The receptors originated from a human donor in good health (CMV status not recorded). Some clones in this sample may be carry-over from other donors' samples.

A few counts support this clonotype. The chain links TRBV12-3 or TRBV12-4 to TRBJ1-6; no clear D gene. The length of the CDR3 is 14 residues. V was cut by 7 bases and J by 8 bases, with 15 bases left in between. In nucleotides, the CDR3 is TGTGCCAGCACCGAAGGACTGACCGATTCACCCCTCCACTTT. Encoded protein: CASTEGLTDSPLHF.

The V gene is TRBV6-1, the J gene TRBJ1-2; 8 bases are a match to TRBD1. The CDR3 sequence is 15 residues long. The germline V gene encodes CDR1 MNHNS and CDR2 SASEGT. V lost 8 bases, J lost 0 bases, and 8 bases stayed unmatched. In DNA form, the CDR3 reads TGTGCCAGCGTCTTCCAGGGGGCTCCTAACTATGGCTACACCTTC. This encodes CASVFQGAPNYGYTF.

This clonotype was observed a handful of times. V and J are TRBV28 and TRBJ2-3; D is perhaps TRBD1 or TRBD2 (5 bases each). V dropped 6 bases and J dropped 0 bases, with 13 bases sitting between them. This CDR3 comprises 15 residues. Germline CDR1 and CDR2: MDHEN and SYDVKM. The CDR3 DNA reads TGTGCCAGCAGCCAGGGAGCCTTAAGCACAGATACGCAGTATTTT. It specifies CASSQGALSTDTQYF.

This clonotype was seen a handful of times. A read error may explain this, as a much larger clone is one base away. The CDR3 region is CASSTTGGYGYTF. Written as DNA, the CDR3 is TGTGCCAGCAGTACGACAGGGGGCTATGGCTACACCTTC. The V and J genes are TRBV5-4 and TRBJ1-2; 9 nucleotides align to TRBD1. CDR1 is SGHNT and CDR2 is YYREEE in the germline V gene (reference sequence). V was clipped by 5 bases and J by 4 bases; unmatched bases: 3. The length of the CDR3 is 13 residues.

This clonotype was picked up a small number of times. This chain uses TRBV28 with TRBJ2-7; either TRBD1 or TRBD2 may supply D (5 bases each). Trimming took 5 bases from V and 3 from J, leaving 14 bases between them. The CDR3 has 14 residues. Germline V CDR1 and CDR2: MDHEN, SYDVKM. CDR3 bases: TGTGCCAGCAGTCCTCGAGGGGCGGACTACGAGCAGTACGTC. Amino acids: CASSPRGADYEQYV.

J is TRBJ1-5 and V is TRBV24-1, with D perhaps matching TRBD1 (5 bases). The CDR3 is 16 residues long. Between the trimmed V and J ends, which lost 3 bases and 4 bases, there was a span of 15 bases. CDR1 is KGHDR and CDR2 is SFDVKD in the germline V gene. The DNA of the CDR3 is TGTGCCACCAGTGATCCCTCGGTGGGGGGTAATCAGCCCCAGCATTTT. This codes for CATSDPSVGGNQPQHF.

This chain uses TRBV2 with TRBJ2-3; 16 bases match TRBD2. V lost 3 bases to trimming and J lost 0 bases; unmatched junction nucleotides: 3. Germline CDR1 and CDR2: SNHLY and FYNNEI. CDR3 length equals 18 residues. The CDR3 DNA is TGTGCCAGCAGTGAGAGGGGACTAGCGGGGGGGAGCACAGATACGCAGTATTTT. Translation gives CASSERGLAGGSTDTQYF.

This chain joins TRBV2 and TRBJ2-5, with 10 bases that match TRBD2. J gave up 3 bases and V 8 bases, and 6 bases lay outside the gene matches. The CDR3 runs to 14 residues. CDR1 is SNHLY and CDR2 is FYNNEI in the germline V gene. CDR3 protein: CASPLAGAKETQYF. CDR3 bases: TGTGCCAGCCCTCTAGCGGGGGCCAAAGAGACCCAGTACTTC. Full variable domain (remainder filled in from reference TRBV2 and TRBJ2-5): EPEVTQTPSHQVTQMGQEVILRCVPISNHLYFYWYRQILGQKVEFLVSFYNNEISEKSEIFDDQFSVERPDGSNFTLKIRSTKLEDSAMYFCASPLAGAKETQYFGPGTRLLVL.

This clonotype has ten or more counts. V and J are TRBV19 and TRBJ1-5; 8 bases fit TRBD1. The CDR3 consists of 18 residues. CDR1 LNHDA and CDR2 SQIVND come from the germline V gene (reference sequence). Trimming took 5 bases from V and 3 from J; bases not matched to a gene: 15. The CDR3, as DNA: TGTGCCAGTAGTTGGGACAGGCATTCGGAGGGTAACAATCAGCCCCAGCATTTT. Its protein product is CASSWDRHSEGNNQPQHF. Full variable domain (outside the CDR3, taken from reference TRBV19 and TRBJ1-5): DGGITQSPKYLFRKEGQNVTLSCEQNLNHDAMYWYRQDPGQGLRLIYYSQIVNDFQKGDIAEGYSVSREKKESFPLTVTSAQKNPTAFYLCASSWDRHSEGNNQPQHFGDGTRLSIL.

The rearrangement joins TRBV11-3 to TRBJ2-1, with TRBD2 matching over 7 bases. V shed 8 bases and J 4 bases; nucleotides not matched to a gene: 8. CDR3 size: 14 residues. Germline lookup yields CDR1 SGHNT and CDR2 YENEEA. CDR3 DNA: TGTGCCAGCGGGGATGCGGGGGAATACAATGAGCAGTTCTTC. Amino acid sequence: CASGDAGEYNEQFF.

This sequence joins TRBV7-6 and TRBJ2-2, with D perhaps TRBD1 (6 bases). The CDR3 extends over 16 amino acids. V was cut by 4 bases and J by 0 bases, with 12 bases left in between. Germline V lookup: CDR1 SGHVS, CDR2 FNYEAQ. The CDR3 region has the DNA TGTGCCAGCAGCTCCACCCAGGGGCCGAACACCGGGGAGCTGTTTTTT. This sequence encodes CASSSTQGPNTGELFF.

The chain carries TRBV27 and TRBJ2-7, with a weak D call TRBD2 (6 bases). V was clipped by 6 bases and J by 3 bases, with 12 bases between them. This CDR3 has 13 residues. Germline lookup yields CDR1 MNHEY and CDR2 SMNVEV (reference sequence). The CDR3 reads CASSRGRNYEQYF. Written as DNA, the CDR3 is TGTGCCAGCAGCCGAGGGAGGAACTACGAGCAGTACTTC.

This chain links TRBV5-1 with TRBJ2-3, with D unresolved. Germline V gives CDR1 SGHRS, CDR2 YFSETQ. This CDR3 is built from 15 residues. V dropped 0 bases and J dropped 3 bases, with 11 bases sitting between them. CDR3 in amino acids: CASSLEQVMTDTQYF. The CDR3 DNA sequence: TGCGCCAGCAGCTTGGAGCAGGTTATGACAGATACGCAGTATTTT.

The CDR3: CASSADRASSEQFF. CDR3 bases: TGTGCCAGCAGCGCGGACAGGGCCTCCAGTGAGCAGTTCTTC. V gene TRBV7-3 combines with J gene TRBJ2-1; 8 bases are shared with TRBD1. Germline values: CDR1 SGHTA, CDR2 FQGTGA. The CDR3 loop spans 14 amino acids. V gave up 5 bases and J gave up 9 bases; unmatched junction bases: 9.

This clonotype came up a few times. This chain joins TRBV7-9 and TRBJ2-2; D may be TRBD1 (6 bases). V was shortened by 5 bases and J by 0 bases, with 13 bases between the two germline ends. CDR1 and CDR2 (germline): SEHNR, FQNEAQ (reference sequence). CDR3 length: 16 residues. For the CDR3, the DNA is TGTGCCAGCAGCACCCCTGGGACACCGAACACCGGGGAGCTGTTTTTT. The encoded protein is CASSTPGTPNTGELFF.

The CDR3 DNA reads as TGTGCCAGCAGTTACTGGACTAGCGGGGTCCAAGAGACCCAGTACTTC. Translated: CASSYWTSGVQETQYF. The chain couples TRBV6-2 or TRBV6-3 to TRBJ2-5, with TRBD2 matching 12 bases. V was clipped by 1 base and J by 1 base; unmatched bases: 1. Germline assignment: CDR1 MNHEY and CDR2 SVGEGT. The CDR3 extends over 16 amino acids.

This clonotype was counted only a few times. This chain uses TRBV12-3 or TRBV12-4 with TRBJ1-1; D not resolved. Trimming took off 3 bases at V and 3 bases at J, with 14 bases between the two ends. The CDR3 has 15 residues. CDR3 amino acids: CASSFSGIGDTEAFF. DNA for the CDR3: TGTGCCAGCAGTTTTTCGGGTATCGGGGACACTGAAGCTTTCTTT.

This clonotype has a handful of counts. V gene TRBV28 combines with J gene TRBJ2-7; D remains ambiguous. The germline gives CDR1 MDHEN, CDR2 SYDVKM. The V end was cut by 6 bases, the J end by 6 bases, with 12 bases between. This CDR3 is 12 amino acids long. The DNA of the CDR3 is TGTGCCAGCAGCCCTGGGGTGTTCGAGCAGTACGTC. Protein product: CASSPGVFEQYV.

This sequence joins TRBV11-2 and TRBJ2-3, with no clear D. Germline V gene sequence: CDR1 SGHAT, CDR2 FQNNGV. This CDR3 spans 14 amino acids. The V end lost 4 bases, the J end lost 3 bases, and 11 bases lay between the germline ends. CDR3 amino acids: CASSSKVGTDTQYF. The DNA for the CDR3 is TGTGCCAGCAGCTCCAAAGTAGGAACAGATACGCAGTATTTT. Supplemented by reference TRBV11-2 and TRBJ2-3, the full variable domain reads EAGVAQSPRYKIIEKRQSVAFWCNPISGHATLYWYQQILGQGPKLLIQFQNNGVVDDSQLPKDRFSAERLKGVDSTLKIQPAKLEDSAVYLCASSSKVGTDTQYFGPGTRLTVL.

This clonotype was found a few times. V usage is TRBV12-3 or TRBV12-4 and J usage is TRBJ1-1; a possible D gene is TRBD1 (6 bases). The CDR3 totals 14 residues. The germline V and J ends were trimmed by 7 bases and 3 bases, with 15 bases remaining between them. DNA of the CDR3: TGTGCCAGCACCCCGGGGGGGGCCGACACTGAAGCTTTCTTT. As protein: CASTPGGADTEAFF.

V usage is TRBV5-3 and J usage is TRBJ2-3, with 10 bases lining up with TRBD1. TRBV5-3 is classed as an ORF, of uncertain function. The CDR3 is made up of 15 amino acids. CDR3 nucleotide sequence: TGTGTCAGCAGCCCAGGACAGGGGGGCGTCGATACGCAGTATTTT. Translating it yields CVSSPGQGGVDTQYF.

The chain has TRBV15 and TRBJ1-1; D unclear. The V end was cut by 2 bases, the J end by 8 bases, with 18 bases between. The germline gives CDR1 LNHNV, CDR2 YYDKDF (reference sequence). The CDR3 extends over 15 amino acids. This CDR3 reads CATSRIAGSLTEAFF. The DNA of the CDR3 is TGTGCCACCAGCAGAATCGCAGGCTCCCTTACCGAAGCTTTCTTT.

The CDR3 protein is CASNSPGRLNTEAFF. In nucleotides, the CDR3 is TGTGCCAGCAATAGTCCGGGACGGCTGAACACTGAAGCTTTCTTT. The chain couples TRBV6-2 or TRBV6-3 to TRBJ1-1; a weak D match, TRBD1 (5 bases). The CDR3 has 15 residues. The ends were cut back, 7 bases at V and 0 bases at J, with 15 bases in the middle. Germline V CDR1 and CDR2: MNHEY, SVGEGT.

A few counts support this clonotype. The chain carries TRBV6-5 and TRBJ2-5; maybe TRBD1 (6 bases). In germline, CDR1 is MNHEY, CDR2 SVGAGI. V dropped 4 bases and J dropped 2 bases, with 14 bases sitting between them. The CDR3 is made up of 15 amino acids. Here the CDR3 DNA reads TGTGCCAGCAGTTTTTCACCGGGACATCAAGAGACCCAGTACTTC. Translated: CASSFSPGHQETQYF.

The V and J genes are TRBV2 and TRBJ1-5; D is unclear. The CDR3 is 14 amino acids. V lost 1 base to trimming and J lost 6 bases, with 10 bases between them. The germline CDR1 and CDR2 sequences are SNHLY and FYNNEI. CDR3 amino acids: CASSEGTLRQPQHF. As DNA, the CDR3 is TGTGCCAGCAGTGAAGGGACTTTGCGTCAGCCCCAGCATTTT.